The T cell receptor (beta chain) described here comes from a study of CD4 and CD8 cells across lung adenocarcinoma regions. Localized lung adenocarcinoma, a non-small cell lung cancer, affected the donors. Germline assignment: CDR1 MNHNS and CDR2 SASEGT. This CDR3 has 14 residues. V shed 6 bases and J shed 5 bases, with 15 bases lying between them. TCRdb recomputed calls from the PCR reads with MiXCR, one row per CDR3 protein. The sample lists tens of thousands of distinct CDR3 sequences, around half occurring once. The sample holds one count of this clonotype. The TCR was taken from a male donor with lung adenocarcinoma. The CD4 and CD8 labels of this study may be unreliable. The sample taken for sequencing was CD8+ T cells from the center of a lung tumor. The chain combines TRBV6-1 with TRBJ2-3; the D call may be TRBD1 or TRBD2 (5 bases each). The CDR3 here is CASRRGPEVDTQYF. The CDR3 nucleotides read TGTGCCAGCAGGAGGGGACCAGAGGTAGATACGCAGTATTTT.